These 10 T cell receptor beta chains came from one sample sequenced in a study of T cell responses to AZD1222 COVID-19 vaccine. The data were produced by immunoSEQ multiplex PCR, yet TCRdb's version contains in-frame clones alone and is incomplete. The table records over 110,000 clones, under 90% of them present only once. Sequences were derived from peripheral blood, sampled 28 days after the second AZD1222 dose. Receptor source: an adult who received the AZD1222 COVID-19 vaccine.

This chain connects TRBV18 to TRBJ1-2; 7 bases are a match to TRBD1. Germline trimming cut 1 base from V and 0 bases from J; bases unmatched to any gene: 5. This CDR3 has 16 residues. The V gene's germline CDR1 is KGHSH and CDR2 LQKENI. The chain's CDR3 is CASSPRAGGANYGYTF. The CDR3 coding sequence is TGTGCCAGCTCACCACGGGCAGGGGGTGCTAACTATGGCTACACCTTC.

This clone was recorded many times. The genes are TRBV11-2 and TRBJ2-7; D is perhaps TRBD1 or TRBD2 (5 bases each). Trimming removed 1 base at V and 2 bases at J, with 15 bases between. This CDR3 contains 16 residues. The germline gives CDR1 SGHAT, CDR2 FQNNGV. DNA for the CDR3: TGTGCCAGCAGCTTAGCCTTGGGGGACGGAGCCTACGAGCAGTACTTC. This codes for CASSLALGDGAYEQYF.

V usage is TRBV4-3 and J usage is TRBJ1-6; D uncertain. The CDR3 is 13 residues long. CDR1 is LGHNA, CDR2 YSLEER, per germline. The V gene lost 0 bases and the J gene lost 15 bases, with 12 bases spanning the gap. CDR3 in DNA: TGCGCCAGCAGCCAAGATTCAGGCATAGGCCTCCACTTT. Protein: CASSQDSGIGLHF.

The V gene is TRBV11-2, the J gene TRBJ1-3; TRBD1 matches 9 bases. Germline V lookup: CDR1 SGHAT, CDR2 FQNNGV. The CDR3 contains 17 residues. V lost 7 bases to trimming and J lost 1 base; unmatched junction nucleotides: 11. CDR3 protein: CASNEDRGMWSGNTIYF. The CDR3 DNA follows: TGTGCCAGCAACGAGGACAGGGGAATGTGGTCTGGAAACACCATATATTTT.

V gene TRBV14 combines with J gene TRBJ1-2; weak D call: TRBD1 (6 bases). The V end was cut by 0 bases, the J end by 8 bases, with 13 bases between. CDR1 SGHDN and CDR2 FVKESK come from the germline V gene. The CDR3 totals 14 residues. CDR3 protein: CASSQELGARGYTF. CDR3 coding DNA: TGTGCCAGCAGCCAAGAGTTGGGGGCGAGGGGCTACACCTTC. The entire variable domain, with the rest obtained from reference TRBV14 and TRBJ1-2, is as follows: EAGVTQFPSHSVIEKGQTVTLRCDPISGHDNLYWYRRVMGKEIKFLLHFVKESKQDESGMPNNRFLAERTGGTYSTLKVQPAELEDSGVYFCASSQELGARGYTFGSGTRLTVV.

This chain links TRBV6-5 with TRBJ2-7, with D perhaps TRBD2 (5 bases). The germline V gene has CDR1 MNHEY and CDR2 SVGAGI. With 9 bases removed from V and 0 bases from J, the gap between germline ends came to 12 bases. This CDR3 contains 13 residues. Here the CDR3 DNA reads TGTGCCAGTCTGGGTGGGAGCTCCTACGAGCAGTACTTC. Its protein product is CASLGGSSYEQYF.

CDR3 residues: CAWSAGDGGYTF. The CDR3 DNA reads as TGTGCCTGGAGTGCGGGGGACGGGGGCTACACCTTC. The chain carries TRBV30 and TRBJ1-2, with D perhaps matching TRBD1 (5 bases). From germline, CDR1 is GTSNPN and CDR2 SVGIG (reference sequence). Trimming shortened V by 1 base and J by 8 bases, and 11 bases separated the two germline ends. The CDR3 length is 12 residues.

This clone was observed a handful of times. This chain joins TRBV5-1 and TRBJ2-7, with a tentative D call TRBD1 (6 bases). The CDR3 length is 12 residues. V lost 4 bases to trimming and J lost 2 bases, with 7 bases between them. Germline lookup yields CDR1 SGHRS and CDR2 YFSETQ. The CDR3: CASSRDTYEQYF. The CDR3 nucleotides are TGCGCCAGCAGCAGGGACACCTACGAGCAGTACTTC.

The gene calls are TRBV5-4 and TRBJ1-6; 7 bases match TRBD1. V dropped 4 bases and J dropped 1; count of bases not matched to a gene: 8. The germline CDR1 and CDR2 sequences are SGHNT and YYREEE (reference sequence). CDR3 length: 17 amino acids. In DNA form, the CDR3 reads TGTGCCAGCAGCGCACAGGGGATTCGGTCCTATAATTCACCCCTCCACTTT. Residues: CASSAQGIRSYNSPLHF.

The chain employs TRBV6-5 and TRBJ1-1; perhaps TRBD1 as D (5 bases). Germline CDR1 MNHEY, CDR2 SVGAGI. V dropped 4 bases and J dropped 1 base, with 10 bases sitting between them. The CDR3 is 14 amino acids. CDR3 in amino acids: CASSSATENTEAFF. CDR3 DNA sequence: TGTGCCAGCAGTTCCGCGACAGAGAACACTGAAGCTTTCTTT.